The sequence of this TCR beta chain was determined in a study of blood T cell repertoires in COVID-19. Overall study: Sources were T cells, B-cell-depleted T cells, or PBMCs; the material itself was cDNA or gDNA.

J lost 4 bases, V lost 3 bases, and 2 bases had no gene match. Germline CDR1 SNHLY, CDR2 FYNNEI. This CDR3 has 13 residues. Methods used by the authors: Nucleated cell counts were estimated from reference gene primer amplification. The protocol was immunoSEQ multiplex PCR, while the TCRdb copy is restricted to in-frame clones and leaves out a portion. The DNA was the basis for D and trimming; V, J and clone size are from that table. The sample holds about 480,000 clones, approximately 88% seen once. Donors in Cohort 3 counted as recovered after two negative PCRs, clearance, or symptom resolution. The TCR originated in a woman aged 40-49 years who had recovered from COVID-19. Sequencing was performed on PBMCs or T cells enriched from blood (not recorded which). The gene calls are TRBV2 and TRBJ2-5, with 7 bases aligning to TRBD2. The chain's CDR3 is CASSEGGGETQYF. For the CDR3, the DNA is TGTGCCAGCAGTGAGGGCGGGGGAGAGACCCAGTACTTC.